The following is a TCR beta chain sequence with its context. No antigen is known for it. These data are taken from a study of cytomegalovirus exposure and HLA in healthy donors. General study results and limits: As a later analysis revealed, most CMV-associated TCR beta chains appeared HLA-restricted. According to the study, around 150 TCR beta chains were cytomegalovirus-associated.

Trimming took 0 bases from V and 3 from J; bases not matched to a gene: 7. The CDR3 has 16 residues. Looked up from germline, CDR1 is SGDLS and CDR2 is YYNGEE. The PCR ran on 60 Vbeta and 13 Jbeta primers. Generated by immunoSEQ multiplex PCR, the TCRdb table keeps only in-frame clones and is missing some. The top ten clones hold around 4.8% of a sample with just under 80,000 clones, around 78% of them seen once. The chain has TRBV9 and TRBJ2-7, with 9 bases that match TRBD2. Sample: PBMCs. This receptor was taken from a man aged 40-49 years in good health and CMV-seronegative. This CDR3 is CASSVDQASGIYEQYF. Written as DNA, the CDR3 is TGTGCCAGCAGCGTAGACCAGGCTAGCGGGATCTACGAGCAGTACTTC.